This is a list of T cell receptor beta chains from one sample in a study of OX40 agonist ivuxolimab in advanced cancers. The protocol was immunoSEQ multiplex PCR, while the TCRdb copy is restricted to in-frame clones and leaves out a portion. The sample consists of around 66,000 clones, 70% to 90% of them appearing once. The sequencing used CD4+ or CD8+ T cells sorted from blood, collected in a trial of the OX40 agonist ivuxolimab. The source of these receptors is an adult with an advanced solid tumor such as melanoma, head and neck, liver or kidney cancer. CDR3s include the opening cysteine and the closing phenylalanine or tryptophan.

J gene	V gene	CDR3 protein
TRBJ2-3	TRBV21-1	CASSSRDTQYF
TRBJ2-7	TRBV6-4	CASRGEQREPPDIWFEQYF
.	TRBV5-4	CASWAWGASYEQYF
TRBJ1-3	TRBV19	CASFREGRGNTIYF
TRBJ2-5	TRBV2	CASTLGGQGRQETQYF
TRBJ2-2	TRBV7-2	CASSLAVGELFF
TRBJ2-5	TRBV15	CATSITRSGRETQYF
TRBJ2-2	TRBV5-1	CASSLGTGVTGELFF
TRBJ1-6	TRBV19	CASSMGIRSPLHF
TRBJ2-7	TRBV5-1	CASSTGPEHEQYF
TRBJ1-4	TRBV6-5	CASSYSTLDEKLFF
TRBJ2-7	TRBV5-1	CASSPIGTGGGYEQYF
TRBJ1-2	TRBV18	CASSPTGADGYTF
TRBJ1-1	TRBV5-1	CASSDGTVNTEAFF
TRBJ2-1	TRBV5-6	CASSLGGAYNEQFF
TRBJ1-5	TRBV19	CASSYGEQPQHF
TRBJ2-7	TRBV6-5	CASLNRDAGEQYF
TRBJ1-4	TRBV5-6	CASSRPSGGEKLFF
TRBJ2-1	TRBV25-1	CASSDRNEQFF
TRBJ2-7	TRBV20-1	CSAGSYEQYF
TRBJ1-1	TRBV5-1	CASSLVPGGWNTEAFF
TRBJ2-1	TRBV10-1	CASSDGTSGAEQFF
TRBJ2-3	TRBV6-5	CASSYRTGTDTQYF
TRBJ2-7	TRBV5-1	CASRLREASSYEQYF
TRBJ2-3	TRBV10-2	CASSESRLAGGLTDTQYF
TRBJ2-2	TRBV27	CASRTWGGTGTGELFF
TRBJ2-7	TRBV5-1	CASSKGLADYEQYF
TRBJ2-6	TRBV13	CASSSPRFGANVLTF
TRBJ2-3	TRBV5-1	CASSSWEPRTDTQYF
TRBJ1-2	TRBV2	CASIGYRGYTF
TRBJ2-5	TRBV5-4	CASSLGASGGFKTQYF
TRBJ2-7	TRBV6-5	CASSLTRSYEQYF
TRBJ1-6	TRBV6-5	CASSPAGGNSPLHF
TRBJ1-6	TRBV4-1	CASSQQGEILLYSPLHF
TRBJ2-7	TRBV6-5	CASSYSAAPSYEQYF
TRBJ2-7	TRBV11-2	CASSLEDRRGGEQYF
TRBJ2-3	TRBV7-6	CASSPGLADTQYF
TRBJ1-5	TRBV6-5	CASNLGRYSNQPQHF
TRBJ2-3	TRBV5-1	CASSLGGRESQYF
TRBJ1-4	TRBV19	CASSGAATNEKLFF
TRBJ1-6	TRBV18	CASSQTVESPLHF
TRBJ1-2	TRBV4-1	CASSQETTARRGGYTF
TRBJ2-5	TRBV5-4	CASSRGPQETQYF
TRBJ1-2	TRBV25-1	CASSEAGGYYGYTF
TRBJ1-1	TRBV25-1	CASSELAGSRAFF
TRBJ2-3	TRBV5-1	CASSSRTDTQYF
TRBJ1-2	TRBV14	CASSSLNVEGAGGYTF
TRBJ1-4	TRBV10-3	CAISEWGAGEKLFF
TRBJ2-6	TRBV23-1	CASSQRGHSGTGGDSGANVLTF
TRBJ1-2	TRBV5-4	CASSSGQDYGYTF
TRBJ2-1	TRBV5-6	CASSRGQYNEQFF
TRBJ2-7	TRBV2	CASSDGTPYEQYF